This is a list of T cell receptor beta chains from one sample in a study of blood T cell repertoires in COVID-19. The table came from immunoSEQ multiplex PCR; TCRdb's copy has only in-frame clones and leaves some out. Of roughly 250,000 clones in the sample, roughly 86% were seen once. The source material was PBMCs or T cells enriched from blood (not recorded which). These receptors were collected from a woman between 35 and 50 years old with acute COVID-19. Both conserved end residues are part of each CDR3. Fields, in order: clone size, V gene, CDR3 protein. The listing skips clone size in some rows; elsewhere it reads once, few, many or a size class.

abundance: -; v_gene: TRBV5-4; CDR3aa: CASSSDEDRGIVYEQYF
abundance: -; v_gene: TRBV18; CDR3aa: CASSLTSGQTHNEQFF
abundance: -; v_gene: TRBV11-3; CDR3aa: CASSLDRAGSPLHF
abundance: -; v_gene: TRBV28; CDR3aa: CASTRQGGTEAFF
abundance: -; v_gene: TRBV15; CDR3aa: CATSRDQGAVSNQPQHF
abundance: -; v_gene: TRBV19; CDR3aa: CASSRVRGAEAFF
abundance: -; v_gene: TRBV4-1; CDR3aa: CASSQDRSGQGNTGELFF
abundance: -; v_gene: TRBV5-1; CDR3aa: CASTEAGELETQYF
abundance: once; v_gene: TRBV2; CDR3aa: CASSREGYEQYF
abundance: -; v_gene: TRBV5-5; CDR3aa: CASSLTVSYEQYF
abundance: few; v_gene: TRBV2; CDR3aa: CASSDGRGRASGRASDEQYF